The 21 T cell receptor beta chains presented below share a single source sample, sequenced in a study of blood T cells in healthy people across ages. Using a J-beta primer mix together with a sample-barcoded 5' primer, a second PCR was run for roughly 7 to 12 cycles. TCRdb processed the 5' RACE reads anew with MiXCR; each CDR3 protein has one entry. The table records approximately 600,000 distinct CDR3 sequences, 58% of them present only once. Sequenced material: blood. These TCRs come from a man aged 60 to 69 in good health.

The rearrangement uses TRBV20-1 and TRBJ2-1, with unresolved D. Per the germline V gene, CDR1 is DFQATT and CDR2 is SNEGSKA (reference sequence). This CDR3 contains 14 residues. Trimming removed 6 bases from V and 5 bases from J, with 17 bases in between. The DNA for the CDR3 is TGCAGTGCCACTGACTTCCTCGGCGACAATGAGCAGTTCTTC. As protein: CSATDFLGDNEQFF.

Worth noting for this clonotype: This may arise from a read error, as a much more abundant clone is one base away. The genes are TRBV20-1 and TRBJ2-1, with TRBD1 identical over 8 bases. The germline V gene encodes CDR1 DFQATT and CDR2 SNEGSKA (reference sequence). The CDR3 has 15 amino acids. CDR3 nucleotide sequence: TGCAGTGCTGGAGACAGGGGACGAGTCTACAATGAGCGGTTCTTC. Translating it yields CSAGDRGRVYNERFF.

In this sample, this clonotype turned up a few times. This chain uses TRBV12-3 or TRBV12-4 with TRBJ1-1; no definite D call. There are 14 residues in the CDR3. V was cut by 7 bases and J by 3 bases, with 15 bases left in between. The CDR3 region has the DNA TGTGCCAGCACCTCGGCCGAGGCGTACACTGAAGCTTTCTTT. This sequence encodes CASTSAEAYTEAFF.

The rearrangement links TRBV4-1 to TRBJ1-1, with D maybe TRBD1 (5 bases). V lost 1 base to trimming and J lost 3 bases, with 12 bases between them. This CDR3 spans 15 amino acids. Per the germline V gene, CDR1 is MGHRA and CDR2 is YSYEKL. The CDR3 DNA reads TGCGCCAGCAGCCAAGTCGGGTGGGGGGACACTGAAGCTTTCTTT. It translates to CASSQVGWGDTEAFF.

The V call is TRBV5-1, the J call TRBJ2-1; 13 bases align to TRBD2. The germline V gene has CDR1 SGHRS and CDR2 YFSETQ. V trimming: 4 bases; J trimming: 8 bases; junction bases outside the gene matches: 9. The CDR3 has 16 residues. CDR3 sequence reads: CASSPGTSGVVDEQFF. The CDR3 nucleotides are TGCGCCAGCAGCCCAGGGACTAGCGGGGTGGTGGATGAGCAGTTCTTC.

The chain employs TRBV28 and TRBJ1-1, with unresolved D. V lost 7 bases and J lost 3, with 15 bases in between. The germline CDR1 and CDR2 sequences are MDHEN and SYDVKM. This CDR3 has 14 residues. The CDR3 loop reads CASNPPADYTEAFF. The CDR3 DNA reads as TGTGCCAGCAACCCCCCGGCAGATTACACTGAAGCTTTCTTT.

In this sample, this clonotype turned up a few times. The chain uses TRBV6-5 and TRBJ2-1; the D is unclear. CDR1 and CDR2 from the germline V gene are MNHEY and SVGAGI. This CDR3 is built from 14 residues. V was shortened by 4 bases and J by 4 bases, with 11 bases between the two germline ends. The DNA for the CDR3 is TGTGCCAGCAGTTCCGATAGCCTTTACAATGAGCAGTTCTTC. Translating gives CASSSDSLYNEQFF.

This chain links TRBV24-1 with TRBJ2-1, with 9 bases matching TRBD1. This CDR3 contains 16 residues. Germline assignment: CDR1 KGHDR and CDR2 SFDVKD. The J segment lost 5 bases and the V segment lost 3 bases, leaving 7 bases of the junction unmatched. In DNA, the CDR3 is TGTGCCACCAGTGATCAAACAGGGGGCGCCCACAATGAGCAGTTCTTC. It encodes CATSDQTGGAHNEQFF.

This clonotype was counted a single time. The chain recombines TRBV5-1 with TRBJ2-5, with TRBD1 identical over 11 bases. This CDR3 region has 15 residues. The J segment lost 11 bases and the V segment lost 0 bases, leaving 9 bases of the junction unmatched. The germline V gene encodes CDR1 SGHRS and CDR2 YFSETQ. Here the CDR3 DNA reads TGCGCCAGCAGCTTGGCTGGACAGGGGGCGAGTGAGCAGTACTTC. Protein product: CASSLAGQGASEQYF.

This sequence joins TRBV4-1 and TRBJ2-7; the D call may be TRBD1 or TRBD2 (6 bases each). This CDR3 has 15 residues. In germline, CDR1 is MGHRA, CDR2 YSYEKL. V was trimmed by 4 bases and J by 2 bases, leaving 15 bases between them. The CDR3 nucleotides are TGCGCCAGCAGCCGCGAGGAAGGGGGGCCCTACGAGCAGTACTTC. Translating it yields CASSREEGGPYEQYF.

This clonotype showed up just once. The genes are TRBV20-1 and TRBJ2-1; D may match TRBD1 or TRBD2 (6 bases each). Looked up from germline, CDR1 is DFQATT and CDR2 is SNEGSKA (reference sequence). CDR3 length equals 13 residues. Trimming pared 3 bases from V and 6 bases from J, leaving 12 bases between. CDR3: CSASPGGGNEQFF. CDR3 nucleotides: TGCAGTGCTAGTCCCGGGGGCGGCAATGAGCAGTTCTTC.

The gene calls are TRBV18 and TRBJ1-2; no firm D call. This CDR3 region has 13 residues. Trimming stripped 2 bases from V and 7 bases from J, with 11 bases between. Germline V gene data show CDR1 as KGHSH and CDR2 as LQKENI. Here the CDR3 DNA reads TGTGCCAGCTCACCAGGAAGGGCCGGTGGCTACACCTTC. It is translated as CASSPGRAGGYTF.

The rearrangement joins TRBV5-1 to TRBJ2-2; maybe TRBD2 (6 bases). V was pared by 0 bases and J by 6 bases, with 12 bases between. The CDR3 spans 15 residues. Germline loops: CDR1 SGHRS, CDR2 YFSETQ. The CDR3 is CASSLAGTLAGELFF. For the CDR3, the DNA is TGCGCCAGCAGCTTGGCTGGGACTTTAGCCGGGGAGCTGTTTTTT.

This clonotype was counted between two and nine times. The DNA for the CDR3 is TGCAGTGCCTATGGACAGGGTTACTACGAGCAGTACTTC. Its translation: CSAYGQGYYEQYF. V gene TRBV20-1 combines with J gene TRBJ2-5; 8 nucleotides agree with TRBD1. The better agreement between TRBJ2-7 and the DNA end casts doubt on the J call. The CDR3 extends over 13 amino acids. Germline values: CDR1 DFQATT, CDR2 SNEGSKA (reference sequence).

This clonotype was observed many times. The chain uses TRBV7-2 and TRBJ2-1, with D possibly being TRBD2 (6 bases). V shed 7 bases and J shed 7 bases, with 20 bases lying between them. Germline V lookup: CDR1 SGHTA, CDR2 FQGNSA. This CDR3 is 15 amino acids long. CDR3 amino acids: CASNPAGTASNEQFF. The CDR3 bases are TGTGCCAGCAACCCGGCCGGGACTGCGTCTAATGAGCAGTTCTTC.

The chain uses TRBV28 and TRBJ1-2; D remains ambiguous. This CDR3 has 14 residues. CDR1 and CDR2 (germline): MDHEN, SYDVKM. The V end was cut by 8 bases, the J end by 3 bases, with 16 bases between. The CDR3 protein is CASLRREGDYGYTF. CDR3 coding DNA: TGTGCCAGCCTAAGACGGGAGGGAGACTATGGCTACACCTTC.

In its sample, this clonotype was seen many times. The chain employs TRBV6-5 and TRBJ1-1; TRBD1 matches at 9 bases. The CDR3 has 14 residues. From germline, CDR1 is MNHEY and CDR2 SVGAGI. The V gene end was trimmed by 7 bases and the J gene end by 3 bases; junction bases not matched to a gene: 6. CDR3 coding DNA: TGTGCCAGCACCGACCGGGACAGGGACACTGAAGCTTTCTTT. Amino acid sequence: CASTDRDRDTEAFF.

The rearrangement uses TRBV6-6 and TRBJ1-4; D possibly corresponds to TRBD1 (6 bases). V was shortened by 5 bases and J by 0 bases, with 13 bases between the two germline ends. The V gene's germline CDR1 is MNHNY and CDR2 SVGAGI (reference sequence). The CDR3 totals 16 residues. CDR3 protein: CASSPGQTATNEKLFF. CDR3 DNA: TGTGCCAGCAGTCCCGGACAGACAGCAACTAATGAAAAACTGTTTTTT.

In nucleotides, the CDR3 is TGCAGCGCCAAATCAGGGGGCGTCTACGAGCAGTACTTC. Translation gives CSAKSGGVYEQYF. This chain uses TRBV29-1 with TRBJ2-7, with 8 bases that match TRBD1. The CDR3 covers 13 residues. From germline, CDR1 is SQVTM and CDR2 ANQGSEA. With 7 bases clipped from V and 3 bases from J, the junction kept 8 bases outside the gene matches.

This clonotype was seen a few times. The CDR3 protein is CASSLSDPYEQYF. The DNA for the CDR3 is TGTGCCAGCAGTTTGTCGGACCCGTACGAGCAGTACTTC. The chain employs TRBV28 and TRBJ2-7; no firm D call. Trimming stripped 3 bases from V and 4 bases from J, with 10 bases between. The CDR3 is 13 residues long. CDR1 and CDR2 from the germline V gene are MDHEN and SYDVKM. The whole variable domain, remainder taken from reference TRBV28 and TRBJ2-7, is DVKVTQSSRYLVKRTGEKVFLECVQDMDHENMFWYRQDPGLGLRLIYFSYDVKMKEKGDIPEGYSVSREKKERFSLILESASTNQTSMYLCASSLSDPYEQYFGPGTRLTVT.

The chain recombines TRBV29-1 with TRBJ2-5; 8 nucleotides match TRBD1. Looked up from germline, CDR1 is SQVTM and CDR2 is ANQGSEA. V lost 7 bases and J lost 1; bases outside the gene matches: 2. The CDR3 has 12 residues. Here the CDR3 DNA reads TGCAGCGGAGGGACAGGCCAAGAGACCCAGTACTTC. Residues: CSGGTGQETQYF.